The source of this T cell receptor (beta chain) is a study of blood T cell repertoires in COVID-19. Study-level background: Samples representing acute and convalescent COVID-19 were sourced from the United States, Italy and Spain. PBMCs, B-cell-depleted T cells, or T cells provided the cDNA or gDNA that made up the material.

The CDR3 sequence is 13 residues long. The germline gives CDR1 ENHRY, CDR2 SYGVKD. With 6 bases clipped from V and 6 bases from J, the junction kept 2 bases outside the gene matches. Per the authors' pipeline: Scientists estimated how many nucleated cells there were by amplifying reference gene primers. The data were produced by immunoSEQ multiplex PCR, yet TCRdb's version contains in-frame clones alone and is incomplete. V, J and clone size were drawn from that table, and D and trimming were deduced from the DNA. This table has over 250,000 clones, over 65% appearing once. The sequencing input was peripheral blood. The TCR comes from a woman of 80 years or more with acute or convalescent COVID-19. V gene TRBV10-3 combines with J gene TRBJ2-2, with TRBD1 matching over 9 bases. The CDR3, as DNA: TGTGCCATCAGGGGACAGGGCCCCGGGGAGCTGTTTTTT. It codes for CAIRGQGPGELFF.